The present TCR beta chain was sequenced within a study of blood T cell repertoires in COVID-19. Before being deemed recovered, Cohort 3 donors had two negative PCRs, clearance, or symptom resolution. Measured with immunoSEQ multiplex PCR; TCRdb has only the in-frame clones, and not every one. The top ten hold 8% to 10% of the sample, which has about 180,000 clones, roughly 86% seen once. Sequencing was performed on PBMCs or T cells enriched from blood (not recorded which). The source of this sequence is a woman in her thirties who had recovered from COVID-19.

The CDR3 DNA is TGTGCCACCAGCAGTGGACAGGCGCCTGAAAAACTGTTTTTT. Translation: CATSSGQAPEKLFF. The chain couples TRBV15 to TRBJ1-4; 7 nucleotides match TRBD1. V trimming: 3 bases; J trimming: 7 bases; junction bases outside the gene matches: 5. CDR1 and CDR2 from the germline V gene are LNHNV and YYDKDF (reference sequence). CDR3 size: 14 residues.